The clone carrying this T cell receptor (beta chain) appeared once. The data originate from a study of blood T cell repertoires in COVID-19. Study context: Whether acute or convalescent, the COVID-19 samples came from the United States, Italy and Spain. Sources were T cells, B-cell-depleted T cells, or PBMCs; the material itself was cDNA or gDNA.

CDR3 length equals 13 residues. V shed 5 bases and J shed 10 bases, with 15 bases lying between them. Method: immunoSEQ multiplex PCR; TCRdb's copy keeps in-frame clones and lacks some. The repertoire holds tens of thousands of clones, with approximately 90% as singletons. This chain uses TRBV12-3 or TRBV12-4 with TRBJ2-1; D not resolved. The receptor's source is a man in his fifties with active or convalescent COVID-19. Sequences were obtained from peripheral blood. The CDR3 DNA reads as TGTGCCAGCAGTCAGAGTTTGGGTAGCGAGCAGTTCTTC. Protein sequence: CASSQSLGSEQFF.